The 13 T cell receptor beta chains reported below all come from one sample, sequenced in a study of CD8 T cells in Susac syndrome (dated by TCRdb to between 2018 and 2021). The library was built by means of the immunoSEQ multiplex PCR assay. RNA was extracted with the RNeasy kit and 0.5 to 1 ug was reverse transcribed using random hexamers. Using fastp at Q25 and MiXCR, TCRdb reprocessed the public reads and kept productive beta chains. Rows with one shared CDR3 protein collapse into an entry with the most common genes and DNA. This sample lists 150,000 to 200,000 distinct CDR3 sequences; approximately 93% were detected once. Jointly, the top ten make up roughly 0.094% of the sample. The specimen was CD4+ T cells from PBMCs. These receptors came from a human donor with multiple sclerosis.

This clonotype was observed once. Its ends do not fully match the called genes, so a read error is possible. This sequence joins TRBV6-2 or TRBV6-3 and TRBJ1-1; D not certain. This CDR3 contains 13 residues. Germline CDR1 MNHEY, CDR2 SVGEGT. The CDR3 here is CTSRLRGGQEAFF. For the CDR3, the DNA is TGTACCAGCAGACTACGAGGTGGGCAAGAAGCTTTCTTT.

This sequence joins TRBV7-6 and TRBJ2-2; D gene uncertain. Trimming took 1 base from V and 6 from J, leaving 12 bases between them. CDR3 length equals 15 residues. CDR1 and CDR2 from the germline V gene are SGHVS and FNYEAQ. CDR3 residues: CASSLGSWVAGELFF. CDR3 nucleotide sequence: TGTGCCAGCAGCTTAGGTTCGTGGGTAGCCGGGGAGCTGTTTTTT.

This clonotype appeared a single time. The gene calls are TRBV5-6 and TRBJ2-7; weak D call: TRBD2 (6 bases). CDR3 length: 14 residues. CDR1 is SGHDT and CDR2 is YYEEEE in the germline V gene. V lost 0 bases and J 4 bases, leaving 11 bases between the germline ends. CDR3 sequence (DNA): TGTGCCAGCAGCTTGGGAGGGAGGCAGTACGAGCAGTACTTC. Protein sequence: CASSLGGRQYEQYF. The complete variable domain, with remaining parts taken from reference TRBV5-6 and TRBJ2-7, reads DAGVTQSPTHLIKTRGQQVTLRCSPKSGHDTVSWYQQALGQGPQFIFQYYEEEERQRGNFPDRFSGHQFPNYSSELNVNALLLGDSALYLCASSLGGRQYEQYFGPGTRLTVT.

The chain links TRBV7-8 to TRBJ1-2; unclear D gene. Trimming took 5 bases from V and 0 from J, leaving 13 bases between them. The CDR3 is 15 amino acids. The germline CDR1 and CDR2 sequences are SGHVS and FQNEAQ. The CDR3 sequence: CASSPRAATNYGYTF. The CDR3 bases are TGTGCCAGCAGCCCAAGGGCAGCTACTAACTATGGCTACACCTTC.

The chain couples TRBV6-2 or TRBV6-3 to TRBJ1-5, with TRBD1 identical over 8 bases. This CDR3 comprises 18 residues. Trimming took 0 bases from V and 3 from J; bases not matched to a gene: 10. Germline values: CDR1 MNHEY, CDR2 SVGEGT. The CDR3 DNA reads TGTGCCAGCAGTTACTCGGTCCTACAGGGGGACTTCAATCAGCCCCAGCATTTT. Its protein is CASSYSVLQGDFNQPQHF.

The J gene is TRBJ2-2, the V gene TRBV12-5; D not resolved. The V end lost 0 bases, the J end lost 6 bases, and 5 bases lay between the germline ends. This CDR3 has 13 amino acids. The germline CDR1 and CDR2 sequences are LGHNT and FRNRAP. CDR3 in amino acids: CASGLVEAGELFF. In nucleotides, the CDR3 is TGTGCTAGTGGTTTGGTAGAAGCCGGGGAGCTGTTTTTT.

V usage is TRBV10-3 and J usage is TRBJ2-5; TRBD1 matches at 7 bases. V trimming: 9 bases; J trimming: 1 base; junction bases outside the gene matches: 8. The length of the CDR3 is 14 residues. In germline, CDR1 is ENHRY, CDR2 SYGVKD. The chain's CDR3 is CAISPGQAQETQYF. CDR3 in DNA: TGTGCCATTTCACCAGGACAGGCCCAAGAGACCCAGTACTTC.

The chain uses TRBV20-1 and TRBJ2-3; D ambiguous. Germline CDR1 DFQATT, CDR2 SNEGSKA (reference sequence). With 6 bases removed from V and 2 bases from J, the gap between germline ends came to 15 bases. The CDR3 has 14 residues. Here the CDR3 reads CSAPLGGPTDTQYF. The CDR3 bases are TGCAGTGCGCCCTTGGGCGGCCCCACAGATACGCAGTATTTT.

This sequence joins TRBV30 and TRBJ1-1; D is unresolved. CDR3 size: 12 residues. Looked up from germline, CDR1 is GTSNPN and CDR2 is SVGIG (reference sequence). The germline V and J ends were trimmed by 2 bases and 3 bases, with 7 bases remaining between them. The CDR3 DNA reads as TGTGCCTGGAGTCCCAGTTACACTGAAGCTTTCTTT. This encodes CAWSPSYTEAFF. Together with reference TRBV30 and TRBJ1-1, the CDR3 gives the full variable domain: SQTIHQWPATLVQPVGSPLSLECTVEGTSNPNLYWYRQAAGRGLQLLFYSVGIGQISSEVPQNLSASRPQDRQFILSSKKLLLSDSGFYLCAWSPSYTEAFFGQGTRLTVV.

This chain uses TRBV3-1 with TRBJ2-5, with D maybe TRBD2 (6 bases). Germline V gene lookup returns CDR1 LGHDT and CDR2 YNNKEL (reference sequence). This CDR3 region has 17 residues. V dropped 0 bases and J dropped 4 bases, with 18 bases sitting between them. CDR3 residues: CASSQDPGGVEGETQYF. The CDR3 nucleotides read TGTGCCAGCAGCCAAGACCCCGGCGGGGTCGAGGGAGAGACCCAGTACTTC.

The chain combines TRBV27 with TRBJ2-7, with D possibly being TRBD2 (6 bases). CDR3 length equals 14 residues. V lost 2 bases and J 2 bases, leaving 10 bases between the germline ends. Germline values: CDR1 MNHEY, CDR2 SMNVEV (reference sequence). The CDR3 nucleotides read TGTGCCAGCAGTTTACGCGGGGAAACCTACGAGCAGTACTTC. Its translation is CASSLRGETYEQYF.

The CDR3 here is CAISEPPVTLYGYGYTF. In DNA form, the CDR3 reads TGTGCCATCAGTGAGCCTCCCGTGACTTTATACGGCTATGGCTACACCTTC. The chain joins TRBV10-3 to TRBJ1-2, with D unclear. V was clipped by 2 bases and J by 4 bases, with 20 bases between them. Germline CDR1 is ENHRY and CDR2 is SYGVKD. The CDR3 is 17 residues long.

V gene TRBV2 combines with J gene TRBJ2-7, with TRBD2 identical over 8 bases. J was trimmed by 2 bases and V by 1 base; bases with no gene match: 7. The length of the CDR3 is 16 residues. CDR1 is SNHLY and CDR2 is FYNNEI in the germline V gene. CDR3 residues: CASSEGLAGGTYEQYF. The CDR3 DNA is TGTGCCAGCAGTGAAGGGCTAGCGGGTGGAACCTACGAGCAGTACTTC.